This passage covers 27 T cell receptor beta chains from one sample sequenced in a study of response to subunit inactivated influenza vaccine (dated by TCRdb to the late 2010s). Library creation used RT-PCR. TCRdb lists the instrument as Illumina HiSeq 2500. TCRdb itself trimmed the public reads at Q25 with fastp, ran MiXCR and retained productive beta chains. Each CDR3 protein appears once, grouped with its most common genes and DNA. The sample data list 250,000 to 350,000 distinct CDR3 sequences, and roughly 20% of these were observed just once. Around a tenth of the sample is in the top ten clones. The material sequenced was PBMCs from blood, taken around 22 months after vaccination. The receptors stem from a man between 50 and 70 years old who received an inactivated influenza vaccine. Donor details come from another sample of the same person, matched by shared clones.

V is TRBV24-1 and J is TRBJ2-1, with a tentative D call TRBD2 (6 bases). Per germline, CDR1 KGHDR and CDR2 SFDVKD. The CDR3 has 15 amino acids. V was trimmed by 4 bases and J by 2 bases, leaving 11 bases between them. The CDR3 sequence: CATSDIAEPYNEQFF. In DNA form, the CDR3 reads TGTGCCACCAGTGACATAGCGGAACCCTACAATGAGCAGTTCTTC.

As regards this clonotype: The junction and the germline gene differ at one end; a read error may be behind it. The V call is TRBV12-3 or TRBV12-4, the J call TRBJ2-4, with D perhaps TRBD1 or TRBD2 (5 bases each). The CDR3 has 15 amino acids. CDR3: CVSSRGGYQKNIQYF. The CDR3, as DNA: TGTGTCAGCAGTCGGGGCGGGTATCAGAAAAACATTCAGTACTTC.

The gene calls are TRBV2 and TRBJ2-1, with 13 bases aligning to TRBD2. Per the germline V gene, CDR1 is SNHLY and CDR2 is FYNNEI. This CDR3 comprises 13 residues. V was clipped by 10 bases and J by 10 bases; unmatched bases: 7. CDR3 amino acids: CAKGLAGEEEQFF. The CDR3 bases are TGTGCCAAAGGACTAGCGGGAGAGGAAGAGCAGTTCTTC. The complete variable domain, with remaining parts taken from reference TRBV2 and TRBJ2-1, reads EPEVTQTPSHQVTQMGQEVILRCVPISNHLYFYWYRQILGQKVEFLVSFYNNEISEKSEIFDDQFSVERPDGSNFTLKIRSTKLEDSAMYFCAKGLAGEEEQFFGPGTRLTVL.

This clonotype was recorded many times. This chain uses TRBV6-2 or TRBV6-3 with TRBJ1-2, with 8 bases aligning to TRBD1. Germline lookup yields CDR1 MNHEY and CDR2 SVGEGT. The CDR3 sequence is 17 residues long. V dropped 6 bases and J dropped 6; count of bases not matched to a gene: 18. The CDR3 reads CASSIPGQVGVRHGYTF. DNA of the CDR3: TGTGCCAGCAGCATACCGGGACAGGTTGGAGTTAGGCATGGCTACACCTTC.

This CDR3 is CATSRDYVWQFF. The CDR3 nucleotides read TGTGCCACCAGCAGAGATTACGTTTGGCAGTTCTTC. This chain links TRBV15 with TRBJ2-1; D uncertain. Germline V lookup: CDR1 LNHNV, CDR2 YYDKDF (reference sequence). This CDR3 has 12 residues. The V end lost 0 bases, the J end lost 12 bases, and 9 bases lay between the germline ends.

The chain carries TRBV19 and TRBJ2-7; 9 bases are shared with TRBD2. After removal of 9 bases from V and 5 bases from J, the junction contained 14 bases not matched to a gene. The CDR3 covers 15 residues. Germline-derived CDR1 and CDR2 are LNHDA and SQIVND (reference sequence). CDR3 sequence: CASNAGGYPSHEQYF. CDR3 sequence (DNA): TGTGCCAGCAACGCGGGAGGGTACCCTAGCCACGAGCAGTACTTC.

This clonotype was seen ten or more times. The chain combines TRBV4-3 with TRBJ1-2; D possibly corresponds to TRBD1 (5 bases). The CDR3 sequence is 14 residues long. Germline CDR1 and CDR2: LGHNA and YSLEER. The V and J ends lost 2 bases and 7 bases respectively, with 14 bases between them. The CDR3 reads CASSQSRGGSGYTF. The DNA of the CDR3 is TGCGCCAGCAGCCAAAGCCGGGGGGGAAGTGGCTACACCTTC.

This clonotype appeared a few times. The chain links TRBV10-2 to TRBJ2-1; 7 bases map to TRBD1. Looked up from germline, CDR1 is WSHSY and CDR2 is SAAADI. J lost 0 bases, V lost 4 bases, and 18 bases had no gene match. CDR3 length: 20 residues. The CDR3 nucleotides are TGCGCCAGCAGTGGCGCCGAAACAGGGGTTATTGGGGGCTCCTACAATGAGCAGTTCTTC. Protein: CASSGAETGVIGGSYNEQFF.

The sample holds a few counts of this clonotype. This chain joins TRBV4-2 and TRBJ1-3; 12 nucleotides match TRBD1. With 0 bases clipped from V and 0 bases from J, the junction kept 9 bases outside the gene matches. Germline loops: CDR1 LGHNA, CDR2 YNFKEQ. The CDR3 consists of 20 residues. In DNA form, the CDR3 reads TGTGCCAGCAGCCAAGATCCGGGGACAGGGGGCCAACGCTCTGGAAACACCATATATTTT. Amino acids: CASSQDPGTGGQRSGNTIYF.

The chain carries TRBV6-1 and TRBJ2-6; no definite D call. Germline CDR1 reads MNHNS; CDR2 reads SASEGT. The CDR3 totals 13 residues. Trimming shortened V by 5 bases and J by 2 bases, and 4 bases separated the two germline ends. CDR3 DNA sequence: TGTGCCAGCAGTCCAGCTGGGGCCAACGTCCTGACTTTC. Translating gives CASSPAGANVLTF.

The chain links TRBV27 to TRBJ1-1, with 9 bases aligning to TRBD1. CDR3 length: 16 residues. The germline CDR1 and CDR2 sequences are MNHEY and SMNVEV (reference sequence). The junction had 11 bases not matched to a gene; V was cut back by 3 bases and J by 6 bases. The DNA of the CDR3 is TGTGCCAGCAGTTTTGGGCTGGGACAGGGCAGGGCTGAAGCTTTCTTT. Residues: CASSFGLGQGRAEAFF.

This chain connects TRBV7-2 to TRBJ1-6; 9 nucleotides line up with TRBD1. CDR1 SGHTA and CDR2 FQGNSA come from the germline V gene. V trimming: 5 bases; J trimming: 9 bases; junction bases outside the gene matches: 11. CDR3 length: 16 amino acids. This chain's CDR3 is CASSLGQGLYFSPLHF. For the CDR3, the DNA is TGTGCCAGCAGCCTTGGACAGGGGTTATATTTTTCACCCCTCCACTTT.

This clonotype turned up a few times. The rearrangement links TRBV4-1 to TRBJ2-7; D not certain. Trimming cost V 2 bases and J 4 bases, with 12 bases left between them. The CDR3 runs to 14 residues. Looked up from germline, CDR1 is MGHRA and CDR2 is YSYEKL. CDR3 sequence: CASSQRSDRYEQYF. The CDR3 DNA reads TGCGCCAGCAGCCAACGGTCCGATCGGTACGAGCAGTACTTC.

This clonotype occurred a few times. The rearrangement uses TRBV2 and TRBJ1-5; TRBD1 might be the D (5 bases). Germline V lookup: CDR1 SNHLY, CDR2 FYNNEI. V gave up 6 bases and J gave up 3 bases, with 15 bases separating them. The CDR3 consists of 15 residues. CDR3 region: CASSPFGANNQPQHF. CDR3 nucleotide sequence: TGTGCCAGCAGCCCTTTCGGGGCCAACAATCAGCCCCAGCATTTT.

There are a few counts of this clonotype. The CDR3 loop is CASSLQANTGELFF. The CDR3 DNA is TGTGCCAGCAGCCTCCAAGCGAACACCGGGGAGCTGTTTTTT. The chain uses TRBV11-2 and TRBJ2-2, with D unclear. Germline values: CDR1 SGHAT, CDR2 FQNNGV. The V and J ends lost 5 bases and 0 bases respectively, with 7 bases between them. This CDR3 spans 14 amino acids.

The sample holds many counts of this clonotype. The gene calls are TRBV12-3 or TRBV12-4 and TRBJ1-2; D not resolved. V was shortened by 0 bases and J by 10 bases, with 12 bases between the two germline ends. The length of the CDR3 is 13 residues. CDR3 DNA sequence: TGTGCCAGCAGTTTAGCAGCGGGGAACCTCTACACCTTC. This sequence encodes CASSLAAGNLYTF.

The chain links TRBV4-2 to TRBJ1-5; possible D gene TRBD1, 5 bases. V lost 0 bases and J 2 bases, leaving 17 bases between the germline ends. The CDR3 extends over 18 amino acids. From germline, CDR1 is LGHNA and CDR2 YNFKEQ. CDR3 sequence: CASSQEGRATVGNQPQHF. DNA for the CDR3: TGTGCCAGCAGCCAAGAGGGGCGGGCAACCGTTGGCAATCAGCCCCAGCATTTT.

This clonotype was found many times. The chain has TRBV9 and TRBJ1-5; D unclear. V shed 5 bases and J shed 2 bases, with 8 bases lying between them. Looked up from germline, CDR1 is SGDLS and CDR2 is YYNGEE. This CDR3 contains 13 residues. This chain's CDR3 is CASSRWGNQPQHF. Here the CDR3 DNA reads TGTGCCAGCAGTCGGTGGGGCAATCAGCCCCAGCATTTT.

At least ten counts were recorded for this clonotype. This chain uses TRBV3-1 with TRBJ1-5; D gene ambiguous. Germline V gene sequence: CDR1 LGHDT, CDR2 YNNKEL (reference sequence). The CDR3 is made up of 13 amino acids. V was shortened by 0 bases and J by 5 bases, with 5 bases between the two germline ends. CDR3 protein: CASSQDRDQPQHF. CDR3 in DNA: TGTGCCAGCAGCCAAGATAGGGATCAGCCCCAGCATTTT.

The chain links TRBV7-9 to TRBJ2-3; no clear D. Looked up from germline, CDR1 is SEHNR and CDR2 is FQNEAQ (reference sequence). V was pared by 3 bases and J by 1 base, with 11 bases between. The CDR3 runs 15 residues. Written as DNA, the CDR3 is TGTGCCAGCAGCTTTGTAACGGCGGGCACAGATACGCAGTATTTT. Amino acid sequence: CASSFVTAGTDTQYF.

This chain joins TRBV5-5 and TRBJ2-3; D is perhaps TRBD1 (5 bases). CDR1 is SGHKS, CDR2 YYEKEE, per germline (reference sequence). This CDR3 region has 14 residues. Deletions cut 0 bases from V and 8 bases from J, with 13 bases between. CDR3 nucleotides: TGTGCCAGCAGCTTGGGACAGCTCCAGGGTACGCAGTATTTT. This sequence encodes CASSLGQLQGTQYF.

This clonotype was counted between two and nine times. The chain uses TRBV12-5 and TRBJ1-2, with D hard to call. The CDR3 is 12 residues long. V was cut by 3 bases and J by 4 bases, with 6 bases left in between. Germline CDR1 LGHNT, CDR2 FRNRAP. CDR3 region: CASGLLGYGYTF. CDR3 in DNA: TGTGCTAGTGGTTTACTCGGCTATGGCTACACCTTC.

Here the CDR3 reads CASSQGTGVGDTQYF. The CDR3 region has the DNA TGTGCCAGCAGCCAGGGGACAGGGGTTGGAGATACGCAGTATTTT. The rearrangement links TRBV3-1 to TRBJ2-3; 10 nucleotides line up with TRBD1. Germline V gives CDR1 LGHDT, CDR2 YNNKEL (reference sequence). This CDR3 is built from 15 residues. The junction had 5 bases not matched to a gene; V was cut back by 3 bases and J by 5 bases.

The CDR3 bases are TGTGCCAGCAGCCAACTGAACCCTTTCCAGTTCTTC. This codes for CASSQLNPFQFF. This sequence joins TRBV6-6 and TRBJ2-1; D call uncertain. V was trimmed by 6 bases and J by 13 bases, leaving 16 bases between them. Per germline, CDR1 MNHNY and CDR2 SVGAGI (reference sequence). This CDR3 comprises 12 residues.

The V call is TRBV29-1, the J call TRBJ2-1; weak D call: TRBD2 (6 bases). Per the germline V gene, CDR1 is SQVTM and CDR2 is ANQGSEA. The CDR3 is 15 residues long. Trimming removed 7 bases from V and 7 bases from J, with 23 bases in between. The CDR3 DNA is TGCAGCGGACGGAGGTTAGCGGACCCTAGTAATGAGCAGTTCTTC. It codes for CSGRRLADPSNEQFF.

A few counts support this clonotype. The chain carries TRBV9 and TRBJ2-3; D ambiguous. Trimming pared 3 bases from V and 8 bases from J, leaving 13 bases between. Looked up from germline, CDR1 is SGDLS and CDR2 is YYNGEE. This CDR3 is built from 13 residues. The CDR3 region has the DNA TGTGCCAGCAGCGGAACCTTAGTATCTACGCAGTATTTT. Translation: CASSGTLVSTQYF.

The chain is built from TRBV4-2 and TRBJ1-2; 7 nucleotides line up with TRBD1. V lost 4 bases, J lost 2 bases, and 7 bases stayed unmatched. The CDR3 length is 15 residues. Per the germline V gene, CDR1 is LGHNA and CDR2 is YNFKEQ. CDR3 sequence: CASSREGGQNYGYTF. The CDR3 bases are TGTGCCAGCAGCCGTGAGGGGGGACAGAACTATGGCTACACCTTC.